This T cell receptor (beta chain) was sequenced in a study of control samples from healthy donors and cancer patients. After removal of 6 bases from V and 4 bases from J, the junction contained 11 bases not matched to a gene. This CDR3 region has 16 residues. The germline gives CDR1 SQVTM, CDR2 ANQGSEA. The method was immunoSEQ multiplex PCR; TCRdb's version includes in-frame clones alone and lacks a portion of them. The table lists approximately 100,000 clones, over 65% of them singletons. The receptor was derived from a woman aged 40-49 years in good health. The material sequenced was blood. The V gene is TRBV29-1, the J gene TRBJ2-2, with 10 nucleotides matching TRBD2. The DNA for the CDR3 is TGCAGCGTCGCCAAGCGGGGGGGACACTCCACCGGGGAGCTGTTTTTT. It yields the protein CSVAKRGGHSTGELFF.